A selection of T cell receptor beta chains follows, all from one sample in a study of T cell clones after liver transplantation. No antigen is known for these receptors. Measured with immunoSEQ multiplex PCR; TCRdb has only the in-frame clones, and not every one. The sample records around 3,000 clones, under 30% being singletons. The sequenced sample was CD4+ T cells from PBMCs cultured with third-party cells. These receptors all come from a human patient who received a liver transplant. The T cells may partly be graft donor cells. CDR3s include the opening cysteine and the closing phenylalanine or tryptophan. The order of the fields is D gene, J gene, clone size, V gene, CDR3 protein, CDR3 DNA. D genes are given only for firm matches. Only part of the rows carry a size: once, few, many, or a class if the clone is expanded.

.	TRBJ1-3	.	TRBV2	CASRVLLDTIYF	TGTGCCAGCAGGGTTTTATTAGACACCATATATTTT
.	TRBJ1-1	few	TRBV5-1	CASKRDTEAFF	TGCGCCAGCAAGAGGGACACTGAAGCTTTCTTT
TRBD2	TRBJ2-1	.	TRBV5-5	CASSPGLAGREAYNEQFF	TGTGCCAGCAGCCCGGGACTAGCGGGACGAGAGGCCTACAATGAGCAGTTCTTC
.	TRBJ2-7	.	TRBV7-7	CASSFSARQTYEQYF	TGTGCCAGCAGCTTCTCTGCTCGACAGACCTACGAGCAGTACTTC
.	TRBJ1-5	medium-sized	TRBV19	CASSIGGAGRGTNQPQHF	TGTGCCAGTAGTATAGGGGGAGCAGGGAGGGGAACGAATCAGCCCCAGCATTTT
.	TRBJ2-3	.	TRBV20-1	CSATALETQYF	TGCAGTGCTACGGCCCTTGAGACGCAGTATTTT
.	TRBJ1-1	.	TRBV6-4	CASSRDQQGEAFF	TGTGCCAGCAGTAGAGATCAACAGGGAGAGGCTTTCTTT
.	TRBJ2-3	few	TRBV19	CASSIARTGTDTQYF	TGTGCCAGTAGTATCGCTAGGACAGGCACAGATACGCAGTATTTT
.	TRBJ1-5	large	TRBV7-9	CASSLGAGMINQPQHF	TGTGCCAGCAGCTTAGGTGCGGGGATGATCAATCAGCCCCAGCATTTT
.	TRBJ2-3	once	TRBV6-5	CASRTTGSTDTQYF	TGTGCCAGCAGAACGACCGGTAGCACAGATACGCAGTATTTT
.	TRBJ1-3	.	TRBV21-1	CASSVKVLQHARNTIYF	TGTGCCAGCAGCGTGAAGGTGCTACAACACGCACGAAACACCATATATTTT
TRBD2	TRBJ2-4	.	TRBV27	CASQGLAGGEAKNIQYF	TGTGCCAGCCAGGGACTAGCGGGAGGGGAGGCCAAAAACATTCAGTACTTC
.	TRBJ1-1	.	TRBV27	CAAGVYTEAFF	TGTGCCGCAGGGGTATACACTGAAGCTTTCTTT
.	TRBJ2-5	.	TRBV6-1	CASSEAWAPRPRTEQETQYF	TGTGCCAGCAGTGAAGCGTGGGCCCCCCGACCGCGGACAGAACAAGAGACCCAGTACTTC